A selection of T cell receptor beta chains follows, all from one sample in a study of beta chain features in type 1 diabetes. Measured with immunoSEQ multiplex PCR; TCRdb has only the in-frame clones, and not every one. This table has 250,000 to 350,000 clones, around 15% appearing once. The material sequenced was central memory CD4+ T cells from blood. The receptors were gathered from a man aged 25 to 45 in good health. Both conserved end residues are trimmed from each CDR3.

>TRBV7-2
ASSLDHGGEQF
>TRBV20-1
ERLNQPQH
>TRBV7-2
ASSENSGGPPDTQY
>TRBV4-1
ASSQGILRGGADTQY
>TRBV6-6
ASSQFTDTQY
>TRBV7-2
ASSLAAGGNEKLF
>TRBV14
ASSRMGTQY
>TRBV7-2
ASSQDRSGFHNEQF
>TRBV7-9
ASSMQGFSRDTQY
>TRBV11-2
ASSLGFGGGANEQF
>TRBV4-1
ASSQAGGPVGNEQF
>TRBV7-2
ASSLGVSYGYT
>TRBV6-4
ASSAIAGAYNEQF
>TRBV6-1
ASSFVGGTDTQY
>TRBV7-3
ASSQGPPGSEQF
>TRBV9
ASSQVLQENYGYT
>TRBV7-2
ASSRIINTGELF
>TRBV5-6
ASSSGQGLNTIY
>TRBV7-6
ASSGWTDGNTIY
>TRBV27
ASSFAGVGANVLT
>TRBV18
ASSPLRTSGIETQY
>TRBV19
ASRPRGGIYNEQF
>TRBV25-1
ASSEPGPLGNTIY
>TRBV6-1
ASSWIQDQPQH
>TRBV4-1
ASSQNPQAPS
>TRBV6-1
ASGASGGGGIRETQY
>TRBV7-8
ASSLNWMGLAGNEQF
>TRBV2
ASSEYTGGAF
>TRBV4-1
ASSPQLAGAYEQY
>TRBV9
ASSGQGSGGYT
>TRBV25-1
ASSEFVEGYT
>TRBV7-2
ASSLTGNSNQPQH
>TRBV2
ASSVSSYEQY
>TRBV7-2
ASSSSRVDTDTQY
>TRBV18
ASSQRTERGDEQF
>TRBV5-8
ASSLGGRPYGYT
>TRBV5-6
ASSLDHKTDTQY
>TRBV6-6
ASRASGVSTDTQY
>TRBV6-5
ASSLEAGAGKLF
>TRBV5-1
ASSLGAIASTDTQY
>TRBV15
ATSRDGRGELF
>TRBV6-5
ASSYGVDYGYT
>TRBV7-2
ASSLSGNTEAF
>TRBV5-1
ASSLSQGNTGELF
>TRBV18
ASSPGLAGSTDTQY
>TRBV13
ASSEGQGLYEQY
>TRBV13
ASSLGTGGNQPQH
>TRBV18
ASSAVTGNTEAF
>TRBV4-1
ASSLSISSYNEQF
>TRBV4-2
ASSQEPAGRTDTQY
>TRBV11-2
ASKAESSYNEQF
>TRBV5-6
ASSSGISNQPQH